The next 25 T cell receptor beta chains were all read from a single sample in a study of CD8+ T cells in alopecia areata. Extracted RNA was reverse transcribed into cDNA, the sequencing template. Assay used: immunoSEQ multiplex PCR; TCRdb lists only in-frame clones, some missing. The sample has over 25,000 clones; roughly 80% are singletons. Sequencing used NKG2D-low CD8+ T cells sorted from blood. The receptors originated from a human donor with alopecia areata.

This clone was seen only a few times. This specimen includes other DNA sequences encoding the same CDR3. V is TRBV6-4 and J is TRBJ2-2, with D possibly matching TRBD1 (6 bases). Trimming removed 6 bases at V and 4 bases at J, with 9 bases between. This CDR3 is 13 amino acids long. Germline CDR1 and CDR2: MRHNA and SNTAGT. CDR3 protein: CASSPDSTGELFF. The CDR3 DNA follows: TGTGCCAGCAGCCCGGACAGCACCGGGGAGCTGTTTTTT.

V gene TRBV4-3 combines with J gene TRBJ2-7; 7 nucleotides align to TRBD2. The CDR3 contains 18 residues. Germline V CDR1 and CDR2: LGHNA, YSLEER. V was clipped by 0 bases and J by 4 bases; unmatched bases: 15. The CDR3 nucleotides read TGCGCCAGCAGCCAAGATAAGTGGGCGGGGGAAAGAGGGTACGAGCAGTACTTC. It specifies CASSQDKWAGERGYEQYF.

The V gene is TRBV7-6, the J gene TRBJ2-2; 8 bases fit TRBD2. Germline CDR1 reads SGHVS; CDR2 reads FNYEAQ. This CDR3 is 15 amino acids long. V trimming: 1 base; J trimming: 8 bases; junction bases outside the gene matches: 6. CDR3 sequence: CASSLGTSGGGELFF. The DNA for the CDR3 is TGTGCCAGCAGCTTAGGAACTAGCGGAGGAGGGGAGCTGTTTTTT.

The chain's CDR3 is CSVADSHSYNEQFF. Here the CDR3 DNA reads TGCAGCGTTGCTGACTCCCACTCCTACAATGAGCAGTTCTTC. This chain joins TRBV29-1 and TRBJ2-1; no clear D. CDR3 length: 14 residues. V shed 4 bases and J shed 0 bases, with 10 bases lying between them. The germline gives CDR1 SQVTM, CDR2 ANQGSEA.

The V and J genes are TRBV7-9 and TRBJ2-7, with a possible D match to TRBD1 (7 bases). V was clipped by 5 bases and J by 6 bases, with 17 bases between them. Germline CDR1 SEHNR, CDR2 FQNEAQ (reference sequence). The CDR3 loop spans 14 amino acids. Written as DNA, the CDR3 is TGTGCCAGCAGCGGAGGGGGGACAGTGCGCGAGCAGTACTTC. Protein: CASSGGGTVREQYF.

DNA for the CDR3: TGTGCCAGCAGTCAGGGGCTTAGCACAGATACGCAGTATTTT. This gives the protein CASSQGLSTDTQYF. The V call is TRBV6-5, the J call TRBJ2-3, with D possibly TRBD1 on 6 matching bases. Germline V gene lookup returns CDR1 MNHEY and CDR2 SVGAGI. The CDR3 is 14 amino acids. V lost 5 bases, J lost 0 bases, and 9 bases lay in between.

This rearrangement joins TRBV30 to TRBJ2-7, with 8 nucleotides matching TRBD2. The germline gives CDR1 GTSNPN, CDR2 SVGIG (reference sequence). Losses at the gene ends were 3 bases for V and 3 bases for J; bases not matched to a gene: 1. The CDR3 runs 12 residues. For the CDR3, the DNA is TGTGCCTGGAGCGGGGGGGTCTACGAGCAGTACTTC. Translating gives CAWSGGVYEQYF.

This chain connects TRBV5-4 to TRBJ1-2; no clear D. CDR3 length equals 13 residues. Looked up from germline, CDR1 is SGHNT and CDR2 is YYREEE (reference sequence). V lost 0 bases and J lost 4, with 7 bases in between. The CDR3 DNA sequence: TGTGCCAGCAGCTTGGAAGACGGCTATGGCTACACCTTC. Translating it yields CASSLEDGYGYTF.

The sample holds a few counts of this clone. This chain links TRBV19 with TRBJ2-3, with D possibly matching TRBD1 (6 bases). This CDR3 comprises 15 residues. Germline V lookup: CDR1 LNHDA, CDR2 SQIVND (reference sequence). V dropped 7 bases and J dropped 2 bases, with 16 bases sitting between them. Written as DNA, the CDR3 is TGTGCCAGTATTGGACAGAATTATTACACAGATACGCAGTATTTT. This codes for CASIGQNYYTDTQYF.

The J gene is TRBJ2-7, the V gene TRBV7-9, with a possible D match to TRBD2 (5 bases). Germline V gives CDR1 SEHNR, CDR2 FQNEAQ (reference sequence). Trimming took off 7 bases at V and 6 bases at J, with 22 bases between the two ends. This CDR3 region has 15 residues. CDR3 in amino acids: CASIPSLAAPLEQYF. In DNA form, the CDR3 reads TGTGCCAGCATCCCCAGTCTAGCAGCCCCCCTCGAGCAGTACTTC.

Concerning this clone: Its ends do not fully match the called genes, so a read error is possible. This chain uses TRBV7-9 with TRBJ2-3, with D possibly being TRBD2 (6 bases). The CDR3 runs 15 residues. Germline V CDR1 and CDR2: SEHNR, FQNEAQ (reference sequence). The CDR3 DNA reads TGCGCCAGCGGACCCGGGGCGGGGCACACAGATACGCAGTATTTT. Translated, it gives CASGPGAGHTDTQYF.

The rearrangement joins TRBV29-1 to TRBJ2-7; 10 positions agree with TRBD2. CDR1 SQVTM and CDR2 ANQGSEA come from the germline V gene. After removal of 2 bases from V and 3 bases from J, the junction contained 4 bases not matched to a gene. This CDR3 is built from 14 residues. CDR3 sequence: CSVELAGAIYEQYF. In DNA, the CDR3 is TGCAGCGTTGAACTAGCGGGAGCCATCTACGAGCAGTACTTC.

This rearrangement joins TRBV7-2 to TRBJ2-5; the match to TRBD2 covers 7 bases. This CDR3 is 14 amino acids long. Germline V gene lookup returns CDR1 SGHTA and CDR2 FQGNSA. With 4 bases clipped from V and 7 bases from J, the junction kept 9 bases outside the gene matches. In DNA form, the CDR3 reads TGTGCCAGCAGCTCGGGACTATCGCGCGCGACCCAGTACTTC. Its protein is CASSSGLSRATQYF.

The chain carries TRBV28 and TRBJ2-7, with TRBD1 matching 12 bases. The ends lost 4 bases at V and 3 bases at J; junction bases unmatched: 10. This CDR3 is built from 17 residues. From germline, CDR1 is MDHEN and CDR2 SYDVKM. The CDR3 DNA reads as TGTGCCAGCAGTTCACGCCCCGGGACAGGGGGCTTCTACGAGCAGTACTTC. Its translation: CASSSRPGTGGFYEQYF.

This clone was observed a handful of times. The chain recombines TRBV30 with TRBJ2-2; unclear D gene. The CDR3 sequence is 14 residues long. Germline CDR1 is GTSNPN and CDR2 is SVGIG (reference sequence). Between the trimmed V and J ends, which lost 0 bases and 0 bases, there was a span of 5 bases. The CDR3 region has the DNA TGTGCCTGGAGTGTCGGCGCGAACACCGGGGAGCTGTTTTTT. Translating gives CAWSVGANTGELFF.

The genes are TRBV7-3 and TRBJ2-5; D perhaps matches TRBD2 (6 bases). The end of the DNA is better explained by TRBJ2-7, so the J call may be wrong. CDR1 SGHTA and CDR2 FQGTGA come from the germline V gene. The CDR3 is 13 amino acids. This CDR3 is CASSLGGDYEQYF. The CDR3 coding sequence is TGTGCCAGCAGCTTGGGGGGAGACTACGAGCAGTACTTC.

This clone has just one count. The chain recombines TRBV5-4 with TRBJ2-3, with D tentatively TRBD1 (6 bases). This CDR3 has 13 residues. Trimming took 5 bases from V and 2 from J, leaving 9 bases between them. Germline-derived CDR1 and CDR2 are SGHNT and YYREEE (reference sequence). The CDR3: CASRGDITDTQYF. In DNA, the CDR3 is TGTGCCAGCAGGGGGGACATCACAGATACGCAGTATTTT.

This sequence joins TRBV7-9 and TRBJ1-1; the match to TRBD1 covers 7 bases. Germline values: CDR1 SEHNR, CDR2 FQNEAQ (reference sequence). The V and J ends lost 4 bases and 5 bases, in that order; junction bases with no gene match: 10. The CDR3 is 15 residues long. CDR3 region: CASSSITGVETEAFF. In DNA, the CDR3 is TGTGCCAGCAGCTCAATAACAGGGGTGGAGACTGAAGCTTTCTTT.

This clone was recorded a few times. This chain joins TRBV19 and TRBJ1-5, with D unresolved. Germline V gene lookup returns CDR1 LNHDA and CDR2 SQIVND (reference sequence). This CDR3 contains 15 residues. V was trimmed by 1 base and J by 4 bases, leaving 11 bases between them. DNA for the CDR3: TGTGCCAGTAGTATAGGTGGCCAGCGAAATCAGCCCCAGCATTTT. Translating gives CASSIGGQRNQPQHF. Full variable domain (rest looked up from reference TRBV19 and TRBJ1-5): DGGITQSPKYLFRKEGQNVTLSCEQNLNHDAMYWYRQDPGQGLRLIYYSQIVNDFQKGDIAEGYSVSREKKESFPLTVTSAQKNPTAFYLCASSIGGQRNQPQHFGDGTRLSIL.

The sample holds many counts of this clone. The chain links TRBV15 to TRBJ2-3, with D possibly TRBD1 on 8 matching bases. The ends were cut back, 4 bases at V and 2 bases at J, with 16 bases in the middle. Germline V gene lookup returns CDR1 LNHNV and CDR2 YYDKDF (reference sequence). The CDR3 loop spans 16 amino acids. The CDR3 nucleotides read TGTGCCACCAGCATAGGACAGGGAGGGCACACAGATACGCAGTATTTT. Its protein is CATSIGQGGHTDTQYF.

The chain joins TRBV4-2 to TRBJ2-1; 8 bases line up with TRBD2. This CDR3 contains 16 residues. CDR1 and CDR2 (germline): LGHNA, YNFKEQ. The junction had 9 bases not matched to a gene; V was cut back by 0 bases and J by 8 bases. DNA of the CDR3: TGTGCCAGCAGCCAAGAGGTCGGGGGGGCCTGGGATGAGCAGTTCTTC. Protein product: CASSQEVGGAWDEQFF.

By share, this clone counts as medium-sized (0.01 to 0.1%). The CDR3 sequence: CATSRGGQDTDTQYF. Here the CDR3 DNA reads TGTGCCACCAGCAGAGGCGGACAGGACACAGATACGCAGTATTTT. This chain links TRBV15 with TRBJ2-3, with 7 bases fitting TRBD1. V was pared by 1 base and J by 2 bases, with 3 bases of the junction left unmatched. Per the germline V gene, CDR1 is LNHNV and CDR2 is YYDKDF (reference sequence). The CDR3 consists of 15 residues.

The gene calls are TRBV5-6 and TRBJ2-1; 7 bases line up with TRBD1. This CDR3 is 14 amino acids long. V lost 0 bases to trimming and J lost 5 bases; unmatched junction nucleotides: 2. Germline-derived CDR1 and CDR2 are SGHDT and YYEEEE. Here the CDR3 DNA reads TGTGCCAGCAGCTTGGTTGGGACAGACAATGAGCAGTTCTTC. Translation gives CASSLVGTDNEQFF. Looking up the rest from reference TRBV5-6 and TRBJ2-1 gives the full variable domain: DAGVTQSPTHLIKTRGQQVTLRCSPKSGHDTVSWYQQALGQGPQFIFQYYEEEERQRGNFPDRFSGHQFPNYSSELNVNALLLGDSALYLCASSLVGTDNEQFFGPGTRLTVL.

This clone was found a few times. The rearrangement uses TRBV28 and TRBJ2-1; D uncertain. This CDR3 is built from 15 residues. The V and J ends lost 5 bases and 0 bases respectively, with 11 bases between them. The germline gives CDR1 MDHEN, CDR2 SYDVKM. This CDR3 is CASSHEWASYNEQFF. The CDR3 coding sequence is TGTGCCAGCAGTCATGAGTGGGCCTCCTACAATGAGCAGTTCTTC.

The V and J genes are TRBV5-1 and TRBJ1-4; possible D gene TRBD1, 5 bases. V lost 4 bases to trimming and J lost 1 base, with 8 bases between them. In germline, CDR1 is SGHRS, CDR2 YFSETQ. CDR3 length: 14 amino acids. The CDR3 loop is CASSKGRTNEKLFF. CDR3 sequence (DNA): TGCGCCAGCAGCAAGGGGAGAACTAATGAAAAACTGTTTTTT.